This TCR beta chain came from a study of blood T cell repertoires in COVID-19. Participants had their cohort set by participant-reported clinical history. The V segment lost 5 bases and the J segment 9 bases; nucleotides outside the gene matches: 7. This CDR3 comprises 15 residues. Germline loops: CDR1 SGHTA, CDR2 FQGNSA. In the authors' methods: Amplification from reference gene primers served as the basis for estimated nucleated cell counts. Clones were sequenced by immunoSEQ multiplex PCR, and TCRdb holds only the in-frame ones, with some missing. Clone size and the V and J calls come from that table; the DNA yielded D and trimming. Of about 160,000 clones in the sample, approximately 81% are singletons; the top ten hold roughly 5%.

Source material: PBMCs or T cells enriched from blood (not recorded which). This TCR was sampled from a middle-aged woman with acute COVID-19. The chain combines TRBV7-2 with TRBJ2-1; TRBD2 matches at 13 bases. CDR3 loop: CASSTTSGRAGEQFF. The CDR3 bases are TGTGCCAGCAGCACAACTAGCGGGAGGGCAGGTGAGCAGTTCTTC.